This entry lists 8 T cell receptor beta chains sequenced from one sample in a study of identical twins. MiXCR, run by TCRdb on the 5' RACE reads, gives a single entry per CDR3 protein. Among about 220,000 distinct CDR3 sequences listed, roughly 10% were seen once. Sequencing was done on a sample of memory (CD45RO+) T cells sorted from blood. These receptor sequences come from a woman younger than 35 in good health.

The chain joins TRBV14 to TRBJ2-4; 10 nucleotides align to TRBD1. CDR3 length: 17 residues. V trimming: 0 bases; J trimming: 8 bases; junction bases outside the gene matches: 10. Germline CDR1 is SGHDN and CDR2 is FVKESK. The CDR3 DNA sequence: TGTGCCAGCAGCCAAGATCGTGGGACAGGGGCCGTGCACATTCAGTACTTC. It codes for CASSQDRGTGAVHIQYF.

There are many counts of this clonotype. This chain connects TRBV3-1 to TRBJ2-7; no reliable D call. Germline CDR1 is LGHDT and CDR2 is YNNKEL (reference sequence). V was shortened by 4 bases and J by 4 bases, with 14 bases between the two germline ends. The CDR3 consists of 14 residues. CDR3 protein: CASSRSGSPYEQYF. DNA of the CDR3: TGTGCCAGCAGCCGCTCCGGGTCCCCTTACGAGCAGTACTTC.

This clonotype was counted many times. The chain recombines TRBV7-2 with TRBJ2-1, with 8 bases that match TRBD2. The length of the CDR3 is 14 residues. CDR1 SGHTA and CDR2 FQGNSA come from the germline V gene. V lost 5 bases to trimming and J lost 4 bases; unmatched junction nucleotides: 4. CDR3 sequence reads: CASSQLAVYNEQFF. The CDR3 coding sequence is TGTGCCAGCAGCCAACTAGCGGTGTACAATGAGCAGTTCTTC.

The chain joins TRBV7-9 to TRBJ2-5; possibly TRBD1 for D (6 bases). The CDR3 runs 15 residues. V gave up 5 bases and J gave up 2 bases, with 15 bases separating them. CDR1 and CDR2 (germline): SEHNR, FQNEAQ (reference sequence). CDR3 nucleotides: TGTGCCAGCAGCCGCCGGGACACCCGACAAGAGACCCAGTACTTC. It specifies CASSRRDTRQETQYF.

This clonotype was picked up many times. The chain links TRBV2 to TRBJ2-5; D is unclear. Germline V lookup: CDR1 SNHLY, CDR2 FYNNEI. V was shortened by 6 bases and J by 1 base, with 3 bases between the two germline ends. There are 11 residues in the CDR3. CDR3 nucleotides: TGTGCCAGCAGGGTCCAAGAGACCCAGTACTTC. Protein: CASRVQETQYF. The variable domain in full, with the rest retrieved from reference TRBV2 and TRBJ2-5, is EPEVTQTPSHQVTQMGQEVILRCVPISNHLYFYWYRQILGQKVEFLVSFYNNEISEKSEIFDDQFSVERPDGSNFTLKIRSTKLEDSAMYFCASRVQETQYFGPGTRLLVL.

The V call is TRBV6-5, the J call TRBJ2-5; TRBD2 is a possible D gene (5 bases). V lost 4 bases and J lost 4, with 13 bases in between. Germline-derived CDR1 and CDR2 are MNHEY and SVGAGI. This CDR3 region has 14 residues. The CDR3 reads CASSSRTGRETQYF. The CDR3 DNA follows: TGTGCCAGCAGTTCCCGGACGGGGAGAGAGACCCAGTACTTC.

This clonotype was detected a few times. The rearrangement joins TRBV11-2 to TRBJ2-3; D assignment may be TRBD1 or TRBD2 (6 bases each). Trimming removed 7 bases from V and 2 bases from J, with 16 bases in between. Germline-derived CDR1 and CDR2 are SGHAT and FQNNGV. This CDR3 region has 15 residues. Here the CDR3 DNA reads TGTGCCAGCATCATTTGGAGGGGGGCCACAGATACGCAGTATTTT. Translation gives CASIIWRGATDTQYF.

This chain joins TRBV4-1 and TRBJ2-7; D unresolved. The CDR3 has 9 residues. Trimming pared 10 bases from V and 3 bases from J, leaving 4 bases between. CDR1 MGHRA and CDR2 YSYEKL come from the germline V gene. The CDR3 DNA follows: TGCGCCAACAACTACGAGCAGTACTTC. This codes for CANNYEQYF.